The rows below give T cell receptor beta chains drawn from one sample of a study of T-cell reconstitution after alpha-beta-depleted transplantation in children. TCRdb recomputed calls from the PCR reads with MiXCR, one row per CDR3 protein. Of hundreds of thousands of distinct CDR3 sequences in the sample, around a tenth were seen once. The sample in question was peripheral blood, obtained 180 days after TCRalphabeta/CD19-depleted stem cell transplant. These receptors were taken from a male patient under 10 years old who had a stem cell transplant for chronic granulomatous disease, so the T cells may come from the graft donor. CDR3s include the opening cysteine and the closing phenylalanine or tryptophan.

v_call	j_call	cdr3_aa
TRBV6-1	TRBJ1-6	CASSRDHNSPLHF
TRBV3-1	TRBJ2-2	CASSHQTPGELFF
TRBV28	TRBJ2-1	CASSLGLAVGNEQFF
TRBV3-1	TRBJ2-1	CASSPTLSGEEFF
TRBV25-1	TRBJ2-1	CATEQWNRDRVQDEQFF
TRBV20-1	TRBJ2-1	CGTRGRSYNEQFF
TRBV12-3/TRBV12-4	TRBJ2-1	CASSHRGSGDYNEQFF
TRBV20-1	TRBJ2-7	CSALRSGGNHEQYF
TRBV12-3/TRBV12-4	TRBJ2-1	CASRWVGEQFF
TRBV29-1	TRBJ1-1	CSVEWARAEAFF
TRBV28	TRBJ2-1	CASSQGTSGENEQFF
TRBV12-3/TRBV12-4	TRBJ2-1	CASSFVEYNEQFF
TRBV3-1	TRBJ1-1	CASSQVVQTEAFF
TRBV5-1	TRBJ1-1	CASSPPPDQWHTEAFF
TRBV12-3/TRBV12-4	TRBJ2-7	CASRGFYEDEQYF
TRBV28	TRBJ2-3	CASRYSGTRRTDTQYF
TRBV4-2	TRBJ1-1	CASSGWQANTEAFF
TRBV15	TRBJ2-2	CATSSSDTGELFF
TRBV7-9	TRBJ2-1	CASSLVGAWTYNEQFF
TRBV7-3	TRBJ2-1	CASSLRGGGEQFF
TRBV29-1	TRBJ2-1	CSVVKWGIYNEQFF
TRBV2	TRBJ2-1	CASRSQGVSSYNEQFF
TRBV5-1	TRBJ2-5	CASSAVLAGDETQYF
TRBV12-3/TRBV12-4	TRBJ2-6	CASLPRPGFGANVLTF
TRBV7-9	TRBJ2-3	CASSLLVATDTQYF
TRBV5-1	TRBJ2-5	CASSLDGTAVETQYF
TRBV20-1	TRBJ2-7	CSATGTSGRGSYEQYF
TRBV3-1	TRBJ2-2	CASSQFAPGLPNTGELFF
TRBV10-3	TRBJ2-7	CAISEADRSYEQYF
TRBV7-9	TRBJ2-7	CASSSRLGQLFHEQYF
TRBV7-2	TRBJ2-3	CAAGGISTDTQYF
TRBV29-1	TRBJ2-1	CSVVGIGGTPYNEQFF